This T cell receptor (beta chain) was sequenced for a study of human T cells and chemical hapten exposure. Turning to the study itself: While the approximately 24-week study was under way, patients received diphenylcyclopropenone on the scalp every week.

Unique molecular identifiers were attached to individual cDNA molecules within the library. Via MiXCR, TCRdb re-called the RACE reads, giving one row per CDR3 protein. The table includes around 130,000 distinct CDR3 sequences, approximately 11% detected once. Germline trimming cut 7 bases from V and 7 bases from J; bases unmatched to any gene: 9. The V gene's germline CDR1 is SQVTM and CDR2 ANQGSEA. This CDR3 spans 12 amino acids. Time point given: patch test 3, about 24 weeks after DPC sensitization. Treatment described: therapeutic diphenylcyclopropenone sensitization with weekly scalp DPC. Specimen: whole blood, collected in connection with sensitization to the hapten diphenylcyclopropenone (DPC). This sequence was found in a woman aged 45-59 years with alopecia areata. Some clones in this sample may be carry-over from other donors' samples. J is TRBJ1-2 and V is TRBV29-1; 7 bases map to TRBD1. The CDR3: CSAEGKGAGYTF. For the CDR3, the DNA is TGCAGCGCTGAGGGAAAGGGGGCTGGCTACACCTTC.